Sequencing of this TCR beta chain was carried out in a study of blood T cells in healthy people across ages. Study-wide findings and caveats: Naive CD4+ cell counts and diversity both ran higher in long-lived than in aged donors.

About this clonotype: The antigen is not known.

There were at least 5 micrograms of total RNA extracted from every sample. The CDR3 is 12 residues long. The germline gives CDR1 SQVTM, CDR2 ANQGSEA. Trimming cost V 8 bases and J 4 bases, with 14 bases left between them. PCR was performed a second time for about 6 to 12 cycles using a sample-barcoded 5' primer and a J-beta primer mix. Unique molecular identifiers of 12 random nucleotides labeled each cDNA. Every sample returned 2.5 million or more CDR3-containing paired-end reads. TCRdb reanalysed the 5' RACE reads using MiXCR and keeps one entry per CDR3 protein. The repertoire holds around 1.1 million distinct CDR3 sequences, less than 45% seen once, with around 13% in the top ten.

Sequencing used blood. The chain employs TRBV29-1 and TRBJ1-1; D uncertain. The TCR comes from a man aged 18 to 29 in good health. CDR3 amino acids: CSPWEGITEAFF. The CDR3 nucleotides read TGCAGCCCATGGGAGGGAATCACTGAAGCTTTCTTT.